Shown below are 9 T cell receptor beta chains from a single sample sequenced in a study of blood T cell repertoires in COVID-19. The method was immunoSEQ multiplex PCR; TCRdb's version includes in-frame clones alone and lacks a portion of them. The sample lists about 160,000 clones, over 85% occurring once. Sequences were obtained from peripheral blood. The receptor source for this set is a woman aged 50 to 65 with acute or convalescent COVID-19.

The V call is TRBV11-2, the J call TRBJ1-6; TRBD1 is a possible D gene (6 bases). This CDR3 comprises 16 residues. Germline V gene data show CDR1 as SGHAT and CDR2 as FQNNGV. Trimming took off 3 bases at V and 10 bases at J, with 19 bases between the two ends. In DNA, the CDR3 is TGTGCCAGCAGCTTTAGAGTCGGGGGGCCGGAATCACCCCTCCACTTT. Protein sequence: CASSFRVGGPESPLHF.

J is TRBJ1-2 and V is TRBV10-3; the match to TRBD1 covers 7 bases. Germline V lookup: CDR1 ENHRY, CDR2 SYGVKD. The V and J ends lost 8 bases and 6 bases, in that order; junction bases with no gene match: 3. The CDR3 is 11 residues long. CDR3: CAIGGTDGYTF. In DNA form, the CDR3 reads TGTGCCATCGGGGGGACAGATGGCTACACCTTC.

The chain couples TRBV27 to TRBJ1-6; 10 positions agree with TRBD1. CDR3 size: 13 residues. V trimming: 8 bases; J trimming: 8 bases; junction bases outside the gene matches: 3. The germline V gene has CDR1 MNHEY and CDR2 SMNVEV (reference sequence). This chain's CDR3 is CASRGQGDSPLHF. In nucleotides, the CDR3 is TGTGCCAGCCGCGGACAGGGGGATTCACCCCTCCACTTT.

The chain combines TRBV7-2 with TRBJ2-7; TRBD1 might be the D (6 bases). CDR1 and CDR2 (germline): SGHTA, FQGNSA. CDR3 length: 15 amino acids. Trimming removed 3 bases at V and 2 bases at J, with 14 bases between. CDR3 DNA sequence: TGTGCCAGCAGCTTCCTGGCAGGGGATACCTACGAGCAGTACTTC. It yields the protein CASSFLAGDTYEQYF.

The chain recombines TRBV27 with TRBJ1-1; D gene uncertain. The germline gives CDR1 MNHEY, CDR2 SMNVEV (reference sequence). Trimming shortened V by 5 bases and J by 0 bases, and 16 bases separated the two germline ends. The CDR3 consists of 16 residues. The DNA for the CDR3 is TGTGCCAGCAGTCCAAACCGGGCGGGGTTGAACACTGAAGCTTTCTTT. Translated, it gives CASSPNRAGLNTEAFF.

This chain uses TRBV13 with TRBJ2-7; 9 bases are shared with TRBD1. The germline CDR1 and CDR2 sequences are PRHDT and FYEKMQ (reference sequence). This CDR3 has 15 residues. Germline trimming cut 5 bases from V and 4 bases from J; bases unmatched to any gene: 9. DNA of the CDR3: TGTGCCAGCAGCAGACAGGGACAGGGTAGGTACGAGCAGTACTTC. Translating it yields CASSRQGQGRYEQYF.

This clone showed up just a few times. V gene TRBV19 combines with J gene TRBJ2-4, with 7 nucleotides matching TRBD2. Germline V gene lookup returns CDR1 LNHDA and CDR2 SQIVND (reference sequence). The CDR3 extends over 16 amino acids. Trimming at V came to 5 bases and at J to 8 bases, leaving 15 bases not matched to a gene. Written as DNA, the CDR3 is TGTGCCAGTAGTGCCCTCTTCCGACGGGGGGAAGACATTCAGTACTTC. Translated, it gives CASSALFRRGEDIQYF.

This clone is a singleton in its sample. The chain employs TRBV11-2 and TRBJ2-3, with no clear D. The V end lost 4 bases, the J end lost 1 base, and 6 bases lay between the germline ends. CDR1 SGHAT and CDR2 FQNNGV come from the germline V gene. The CDR3 consists of 13 residues. The CDR3 coding sequence is TGTGCCAGCAGCTCCTACGGCACAGATACGCAGTATTTT. This encodes CASSSYGTDTQYF.

V and J are TRBV2 and TRBJ1-2; TRBD1 aligns across 7 bases. The germline V gene encodes CDR1 SNHLY and CDR2 FYNNEI. J lost 2 bases, V lost 10 bases, and 7 bases had no gene match. The CDR3 loop spans 13 amino acids. The CDR3 sequence is CATATGPNYGYTF. In DNA, the CDR3 is TGTGCCACCGCGACAGGGCCCAACTATGGCTACACCTTC. The complete variable domain, with remaining parts taken from reference TRBV2 and TRBJ1-2, reads EPEVTQTPSHQVTQMGQEVILRCVPISNHLYFYWYRQILGQKVEFLVSFYNNEISEKSEIFDDQFSVERPDGSNFTLKIRSTKLEDSAMYFCATATGPNYGYTFGSGTRLTVV.